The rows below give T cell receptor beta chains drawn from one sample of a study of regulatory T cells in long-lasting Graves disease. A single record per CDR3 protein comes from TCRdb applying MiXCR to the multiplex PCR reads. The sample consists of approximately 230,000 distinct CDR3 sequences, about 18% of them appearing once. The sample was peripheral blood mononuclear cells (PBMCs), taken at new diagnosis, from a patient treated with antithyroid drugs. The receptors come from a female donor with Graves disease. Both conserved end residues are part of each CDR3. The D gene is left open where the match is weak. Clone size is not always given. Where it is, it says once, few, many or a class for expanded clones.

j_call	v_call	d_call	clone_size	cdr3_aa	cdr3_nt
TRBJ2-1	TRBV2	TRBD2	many	CASRTGTSSDEQFF	TGTGCCAGCAGGACCGGGACTAGTAGCGATGAGCAGTTCTTC
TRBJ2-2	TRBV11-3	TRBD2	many	CASSIGTSSYTGELFF	TGTGCCAGCAGCATCGGGACTAGCAGTTACACCGGGGAGCTGTTTTTT
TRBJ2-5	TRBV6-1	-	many	CASSRRWGTQETQYF	TGTGCCAGCAGTCGCAGATGGGGGACCCAAGAGACCCAGTACTTC
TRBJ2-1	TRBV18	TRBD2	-	CASSNLPGTSGYNEQFF	TGTGCCAGCTCAAACCTGCCCGGGACTAGCGGTTACAATGAGCAGTTCTTC
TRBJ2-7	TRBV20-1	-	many	CSARERGYAYEQYF	TGCAGTGCTAGAGAGCGGGGCTACGCCTACGAGCAGTACTTC
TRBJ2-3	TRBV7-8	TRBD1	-	CASSLDLRTGSGTDTQYF	TGTGCCAGCAGCTTAGATTTAAGGACAGGGTCTGGCACAGATACGCAGTATTTT
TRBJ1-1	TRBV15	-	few	CATSREARATRAEAFF	TGTGCCACCAGCAGAGAGGCACGGGCCACGAGGGCTGAAGCTTTCTTT
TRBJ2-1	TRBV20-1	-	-	CSAAGTYNLGYEQFF	TGCAGTGCTGCCGGGACGTATAATCTCGGGTATGAGCAGTTCTTC
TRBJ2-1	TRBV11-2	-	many	CASSSDSFYNEQFF	TGTGCCAGCAGCTCAGACAGCTTCTACAATGAGCAGTTCTTC
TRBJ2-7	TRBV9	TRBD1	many	CASSVSGQGVYEQYF	TGTGCCAGCAGCGTTTCGGGACAGGGGGTCTACGAGCAGTACTTC
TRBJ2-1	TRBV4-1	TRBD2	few	CASSQLAGGGTEQFF	TGCGCCAGCAGCCAACTAGCGGGAGGCGGTACTGAGCAGTTCTTC
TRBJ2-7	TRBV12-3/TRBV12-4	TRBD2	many	CASSFSSGDYEQYF	TGTGCCAGCAGTTTTTCTAGCGGGGACTACGAGCAGTACTTC
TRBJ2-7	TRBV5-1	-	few	CASSLGDYSYEQYF	TGCGCCAGCAGCTTGGGAGACTACTCCTACGAGCAGTACTTC
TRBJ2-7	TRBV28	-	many	CASSLSLDGNSYEQYF	TGTGCCAGCAGTTTATCACTCGACGGCAACTCCTACGAGCAGTACTTC
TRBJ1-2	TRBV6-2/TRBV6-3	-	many	CASSYSAEGPYGYTF	TGTGCCAGCAGTTACTCGGCGGAGGGCCCATATGGCTACACCTTC
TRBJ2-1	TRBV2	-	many	CASSGPYNEQFF	TGTGCCAGCAGTGGTCCATACAATGAGCAGTTCTTC
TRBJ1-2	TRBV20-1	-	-	CSAKRRGTPDGYTF	TGCAGTGCTAAGAGACGGGGGACGCCAGACGGCTACACCTTC
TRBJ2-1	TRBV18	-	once	CASSPNGLYNEQFF	TGTGCCAGCTCACCGAACGGCCTCTACAATGAGCAGTTCTTC
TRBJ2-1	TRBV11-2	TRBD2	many	CASSLESGRVSYNEQFF	TGTGCCAGCAGCTTAGAAAGCGGGAGAGTCTCCTACAATGAGCAGTTCTTC
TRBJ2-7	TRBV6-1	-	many	CASSVGDLGSYEQYF	TGTGCCAGCAGCGTCGGGGATTTAGGCTCCTACGAGCAGTACTTC
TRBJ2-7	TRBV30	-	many	CAWSRGSTWYEQYF	TGTGCCTGGAGTCGGGGGTCTACCTGGTATGAGCAGTACTTC
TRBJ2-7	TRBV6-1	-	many	CASSEAATGTYEQYF	TGTGCCAGCAGTGAAGCCGCGACGGGTACCTACGAGCAGTACTTC
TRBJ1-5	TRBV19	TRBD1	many	CATNKRTGYNQPQHF	TGTGCCACCAACAAAAGGACAGGGTACAATCAGCCCCAGCATTTT
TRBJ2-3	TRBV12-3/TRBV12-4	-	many	CASSFGADTQYF	TGTGCCAGCAGTTTTGGGGCAGATACGCAGTATTTT
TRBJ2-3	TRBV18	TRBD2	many	CASSPRGYIVGDTQYF	TGTGCCAGCTCACCGCGGGGGTACATAGTCGGAGATACGCAGTATTTT
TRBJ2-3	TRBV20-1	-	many	CSARPETFTDTQYF	TGCAGTGCTAGGCCCGAGACCTTTACAGATACGCAGTATTTT
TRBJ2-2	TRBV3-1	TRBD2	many	CASSQVGGLAGTGELFF	TGTGCCAGCAGCCAAGTGGGAGGACTAGCCGGCACCGGGGAGCTGTTTTTT
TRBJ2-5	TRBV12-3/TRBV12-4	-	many	CASSFGGQETQYF	TGTGCCAGCAGTTTTGGGGGGCAGGAGACCCAGTACTTC
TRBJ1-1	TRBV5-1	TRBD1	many	CASSLSGTVEAFF	TGCGCCAGCAGCTTGTCAGGGACAGTCGAAGCTTTCTTT
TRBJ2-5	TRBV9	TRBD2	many	CASSVEGTSGRETQYF	TGTGCCAGCAGCGTAGAGGGGACTAGCGGGAGGGAGACCCAGTACTTC
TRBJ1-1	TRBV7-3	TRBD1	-	CASSLSGQGDTEAFF	TGTGCCAGCAGCCTATCCGGACAGGGGGACACTGAAGCTTTCTTT
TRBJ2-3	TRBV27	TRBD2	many	CASRSTSGSTDTQYF	TGTGCCAGCAGGTCGACTAGCGGGAGCACAGATACGCAGTATTTT
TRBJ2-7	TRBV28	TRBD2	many	CASSGGSSSEQYF	TGTGCCAGTTCGGGCGGGAGCTCGAGCGAGCAGTACTTC
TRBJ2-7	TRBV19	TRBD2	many	CASSIGLAGAGEQYF	TGTGCCAGTAGTATAGGACTAGCGGGAGCGGGGGAGCAGTACTTC
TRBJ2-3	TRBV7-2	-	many	CASSWAGSTDTQYF	TGTGCCAGCAGCTGGGCGGGTAGCACAGATACGCAGTATTTT
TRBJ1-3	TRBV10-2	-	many	CASSEGSSGNTIYF	TGCGCCAGCAGTGAAGGGAGCTCTGGAAACACCATATATTTT
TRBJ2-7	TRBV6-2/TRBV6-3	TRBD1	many	CASRRTGPYEQYF	TGTGCCAGCAGAAGGACAGGTCCCTACGAGCAGTACTTC
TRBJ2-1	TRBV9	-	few	CASTQGLSSYNEQFF	TGTGCCAGCACCCAGGGGTTGAGCTCCTACAATGAGCAGTTCTTC
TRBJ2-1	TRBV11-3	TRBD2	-	CASSEAGGPNEQFF	TGTGCCAGCAGCGAAGCGGGAGGGCCGAATGAGCAGTTCTTC
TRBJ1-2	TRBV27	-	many	CASSLTGAGYGYTF	TGTGCCAGCAGTTTGACGGGGGCAGGCTATGGCTACACCTTC
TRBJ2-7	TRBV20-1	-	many	CSARDLKGNYEQYF	TGCAGTGCTAGAGATTTAAAGGGGAACTACGAGCAGTACTTC
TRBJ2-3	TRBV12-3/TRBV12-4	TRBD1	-	CASSFLTGTAASTDTQYF	TGTGCCAGCAGTTTCTTGACCGGGACAGCAGCTAGCACAGATACGCAGTATTTT
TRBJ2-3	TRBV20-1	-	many	CSALEDRDTQYF	TGCAGTGCGTTAGAGGACCGAGATACGCAGTATTTT